The source of this T cell receptor (beta chain) is a study of blood T cell repertoires in COVID-19. Study as a whole: COVID-19 samples, acute and convalescent, were from the United States, Italy and Spain. The analysed material was cDNA or gDNA that came from T cells, B-cell-depleted T cells, or PBMCs.

The CDR3 has 14 residues. The J segment lost 4 bases and the V segment lost 3 bases, leaving 3 bases of the junction unmatched. The germline gives CDR1 SGHTA, CDR2 FQGNSA. In the authors' workflow: Nucleated cell number was recorded as an estimate derived from reference gene primer amplification. Repertoires were generated with immunoSEQ multiplex PCR, while TCRdb's copy carries only in-frame clones and drops some. V, J and clone size are those of that table, while D and trimming were read from the DNA. The profile shows around 120,000 clones, about 80% of them singletons. The clonotype was recovered from a man aged 35-49 years with active or convalescent COVID-19. The chain uses TRBV7-2 and TRBJ2-1; 7 bases match TRBD2. The sample was peripheral blood. CDR3 in amino acids: CASSLGGLYNEQFF. The CDR3 region has the DNA TGTGCCAGCAGCTTGGGGGGACTATACAATGAGCAGTTCTTC.